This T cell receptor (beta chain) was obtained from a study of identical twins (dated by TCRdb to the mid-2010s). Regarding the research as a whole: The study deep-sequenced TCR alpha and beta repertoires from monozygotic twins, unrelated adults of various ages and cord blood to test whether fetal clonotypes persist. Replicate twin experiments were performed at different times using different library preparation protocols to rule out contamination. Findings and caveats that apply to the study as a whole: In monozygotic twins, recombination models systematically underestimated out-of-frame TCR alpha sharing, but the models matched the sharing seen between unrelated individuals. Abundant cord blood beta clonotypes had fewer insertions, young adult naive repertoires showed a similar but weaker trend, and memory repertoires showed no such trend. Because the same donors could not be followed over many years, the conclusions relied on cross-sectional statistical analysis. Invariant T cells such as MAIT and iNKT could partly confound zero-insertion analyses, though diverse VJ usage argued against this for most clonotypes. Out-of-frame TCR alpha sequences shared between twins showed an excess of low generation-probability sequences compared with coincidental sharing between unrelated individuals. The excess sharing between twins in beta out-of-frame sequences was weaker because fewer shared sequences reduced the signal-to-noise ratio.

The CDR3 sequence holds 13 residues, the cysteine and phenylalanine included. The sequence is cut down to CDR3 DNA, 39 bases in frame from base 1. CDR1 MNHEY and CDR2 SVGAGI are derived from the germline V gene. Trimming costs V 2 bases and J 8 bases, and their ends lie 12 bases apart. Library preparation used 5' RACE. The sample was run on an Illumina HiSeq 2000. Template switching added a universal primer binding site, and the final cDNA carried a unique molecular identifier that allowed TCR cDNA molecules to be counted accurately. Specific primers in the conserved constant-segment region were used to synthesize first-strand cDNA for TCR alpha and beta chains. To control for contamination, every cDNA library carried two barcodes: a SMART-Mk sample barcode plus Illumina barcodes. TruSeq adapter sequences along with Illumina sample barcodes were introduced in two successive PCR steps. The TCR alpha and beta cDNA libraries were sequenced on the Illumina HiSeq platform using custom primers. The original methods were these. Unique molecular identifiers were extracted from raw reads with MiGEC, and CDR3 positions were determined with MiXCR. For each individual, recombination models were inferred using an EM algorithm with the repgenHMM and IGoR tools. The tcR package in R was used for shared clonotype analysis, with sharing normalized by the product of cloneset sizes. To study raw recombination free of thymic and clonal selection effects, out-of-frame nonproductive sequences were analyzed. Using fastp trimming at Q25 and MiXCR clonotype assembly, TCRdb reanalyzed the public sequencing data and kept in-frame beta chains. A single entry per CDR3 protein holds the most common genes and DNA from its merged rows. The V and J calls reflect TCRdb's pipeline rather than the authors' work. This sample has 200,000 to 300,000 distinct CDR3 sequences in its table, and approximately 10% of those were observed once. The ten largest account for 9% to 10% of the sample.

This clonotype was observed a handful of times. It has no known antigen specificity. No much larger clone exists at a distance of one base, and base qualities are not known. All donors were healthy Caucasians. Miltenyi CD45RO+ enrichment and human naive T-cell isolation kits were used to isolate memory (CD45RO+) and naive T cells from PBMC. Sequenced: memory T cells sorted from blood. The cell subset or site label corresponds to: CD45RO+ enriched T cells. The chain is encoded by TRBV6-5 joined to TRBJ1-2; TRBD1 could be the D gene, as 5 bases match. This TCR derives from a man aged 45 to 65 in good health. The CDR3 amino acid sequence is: CASSYRTFSGYTF. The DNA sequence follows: TGTGCCAGCAGTTACCGGACATTCTCCGGCTACACCTTC.